Here is one T cell receptor (beta chain) with its context. Its antigen is undetermined. The sample originates from a study of shared clonotypes between healthy human individuals. Turning to the study itself: The study used three CD4 naive, three CD4 memory, two CD8 naive and one CD8 memory plate per donor. Study-level results: The generation probabilities recorded for non-shared clonotypes fell below those of clonotypes shared by all four donors. Researchers found naive subsets generally carried larger estimated richness than memory subsets.

This table comes from immunoSEQ multiplex PCR, and its TCRdb copy is limited to in-frame clones, with some not included. The data show about 1.1 million clones, approximately 77% seen once. Division of CD4+ cells produced a CD45RA+ naive subset and a CD45RA-negative memory subset. The receptor comes from a man aged 18 to 29 in good health. Some clones in this sample may be carry-over from other donors' samples. The sample was memory CD4+ T cells from PBMCs. Subset indicated: CD45RA-negative fraction.

CDR3 sequence (DNA): TGTGCCAGCAGTGAAGTGAGACTAGCGGGAGGTCTTTCCTACAATGAGCAGTTCTTC. Translation gives CASSEVRLAGGLSYNEQFF. The chain recombines TRBV2 with TRBJ2-1, with 13 nucleotides matching TRBD2. Trimming at V came to 1 base and at J to 1 base, leaving 7 bases not matched to a gene. The CDR3 has 19 amino acids. Germline CDR1 reads SNHLY; CDR2 reads FYNNEI.